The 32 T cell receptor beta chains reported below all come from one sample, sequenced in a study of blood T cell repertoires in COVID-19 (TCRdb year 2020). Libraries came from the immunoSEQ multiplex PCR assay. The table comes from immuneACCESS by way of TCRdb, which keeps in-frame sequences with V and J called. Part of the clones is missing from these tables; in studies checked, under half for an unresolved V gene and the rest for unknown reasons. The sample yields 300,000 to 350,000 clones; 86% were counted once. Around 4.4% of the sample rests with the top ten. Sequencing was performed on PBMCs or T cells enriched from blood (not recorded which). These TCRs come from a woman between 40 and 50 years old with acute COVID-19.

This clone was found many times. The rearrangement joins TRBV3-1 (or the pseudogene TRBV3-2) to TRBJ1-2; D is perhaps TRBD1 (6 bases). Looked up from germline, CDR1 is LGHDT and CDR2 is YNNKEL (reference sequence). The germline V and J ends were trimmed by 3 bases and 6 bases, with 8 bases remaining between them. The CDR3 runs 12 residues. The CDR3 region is CASSQGADGYTF. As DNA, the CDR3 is TGTGCCAGCAGCCAGGGGGCGGATGGCTACACCTTC.

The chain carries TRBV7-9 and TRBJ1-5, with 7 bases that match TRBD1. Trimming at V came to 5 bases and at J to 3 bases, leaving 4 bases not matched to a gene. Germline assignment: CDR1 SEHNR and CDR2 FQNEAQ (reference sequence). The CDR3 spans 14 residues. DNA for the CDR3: TGTGCCAGCAGCCGACAGGGTAACAATCAGCCCCAGCATTTT. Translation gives CASSRQGNNQPQHF.

The CDR3 sequence is CASSSPEAHLYEQYF. The CDR3 nucleotides read TGTGCCAGCAGTTCTCCCGAGGCCCATCTTTACGAGCAGTACTTC. The V gene is TRBV27, the J gene TRBJ2-7, with D hard to call. This CDR3 comprises 15 residues. V was trimmed by 4 bases and J by 4 bases, leaving 17 bases between them. The germline gives CDR1 MNHEY, CDR2 SMNVEV (reference sequence).

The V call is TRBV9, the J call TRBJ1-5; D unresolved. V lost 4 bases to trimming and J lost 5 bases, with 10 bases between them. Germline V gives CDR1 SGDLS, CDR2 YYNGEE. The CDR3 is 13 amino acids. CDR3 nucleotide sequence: TGTGCCAGCAGCCCCGGAGTAGATCAGCCCCAGCATTTT. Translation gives CASSPGVDQPQHF.

The CDR3 protein is CASSIGPKPDTQYF. The CDR3 nucleotides are TGTGCCAGTAGTATAGGCCCTAAGCCAGATACGCAGTATTTT. The rearrangement links TRBV19 to TRBJ2-3, with D hard to call. Germline CDR1 is LNHDA and CDR2 is SQIVND (reference sequence). V dropped 1 base and J dropped 4 bases, with 9 bases sitting between them. This CDR3 spans 14 amino acids.

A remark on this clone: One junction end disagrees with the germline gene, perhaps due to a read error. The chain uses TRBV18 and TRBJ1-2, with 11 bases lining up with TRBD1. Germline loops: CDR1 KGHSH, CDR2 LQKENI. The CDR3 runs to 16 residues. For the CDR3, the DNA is TGTGCCAGCTCATCACCAACGGGACAGGGGGTAGGAGGCTACACCTTC. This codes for CASSSPTGQGVGGYTF.

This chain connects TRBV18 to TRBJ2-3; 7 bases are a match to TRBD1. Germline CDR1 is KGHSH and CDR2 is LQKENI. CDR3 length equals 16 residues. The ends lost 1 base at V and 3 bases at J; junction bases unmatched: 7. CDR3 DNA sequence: TGTGCCAGCTCACCACAGGGGGCGACTGAAACAGATACGCAGTATTTT. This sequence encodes CASSPQGATETDTQYF.

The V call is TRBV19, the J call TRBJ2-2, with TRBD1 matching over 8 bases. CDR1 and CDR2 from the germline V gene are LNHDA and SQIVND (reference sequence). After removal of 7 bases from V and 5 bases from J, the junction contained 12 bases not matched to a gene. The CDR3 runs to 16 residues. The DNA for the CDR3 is TGTGCCAGTAAAATCCAGGGGGCGTATGTTACCGGGGAGCTGTTTTTT. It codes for CASKIQGAYVTGELFF. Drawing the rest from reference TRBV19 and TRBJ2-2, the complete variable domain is DGGITQSPKYLFRKEGQNVTLSCEQNLNHDAMYWYRQDPGQGLRLIYYSQIVNDFQKGDIAEGYSVSREKKESFPLTVTSAQKNPTAFYLCASKIQGAYVTGELFFGEGSRLTVL.

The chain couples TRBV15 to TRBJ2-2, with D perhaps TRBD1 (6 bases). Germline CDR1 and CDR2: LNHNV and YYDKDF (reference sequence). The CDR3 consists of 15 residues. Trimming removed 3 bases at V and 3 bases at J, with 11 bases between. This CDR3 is CATSSGQSDTGELFF. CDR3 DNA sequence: TGTGCCACCAGCAGCGGACAGTCCGACACCGGGGAGCTGTTTTTT.

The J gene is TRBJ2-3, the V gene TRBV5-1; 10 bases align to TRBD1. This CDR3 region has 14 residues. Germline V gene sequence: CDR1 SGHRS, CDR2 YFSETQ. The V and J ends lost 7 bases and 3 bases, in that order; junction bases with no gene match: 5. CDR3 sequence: CASYPGQGTDTQYF. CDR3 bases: TGCGCCAGCTATCCGGGACAGGGGACAGATACGCAGTATTTT. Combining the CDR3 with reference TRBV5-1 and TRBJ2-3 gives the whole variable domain KAGVTQTPRYLIKTRGQQVTLSCSPISGHRSVSWYQQTPGQGLQFLFEYFSETQRNKGNFPGRFSGRQFSNSRSEMNVSTLELGDSALYLCASYPGQGTDTQYFGPGTRLTVL.

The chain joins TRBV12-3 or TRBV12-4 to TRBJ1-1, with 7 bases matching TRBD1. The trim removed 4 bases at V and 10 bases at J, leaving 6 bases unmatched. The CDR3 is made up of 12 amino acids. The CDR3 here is CASSSQGEGAFF. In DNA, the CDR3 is TGTGCCAGCAGTTCCCAGGGGGAAGGAGCTTTCTTT.

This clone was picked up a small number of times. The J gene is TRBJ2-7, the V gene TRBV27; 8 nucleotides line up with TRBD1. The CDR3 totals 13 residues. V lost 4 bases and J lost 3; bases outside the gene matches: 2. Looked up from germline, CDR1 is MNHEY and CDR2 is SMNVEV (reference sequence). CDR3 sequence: CASSSGGDYEQYF. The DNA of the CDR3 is TGTGCCAGCAGTTCAGGGGGCGACTACGAGCAGTACTTC.

CDR3 DNA sequence: TGTGCCAGCAGCTCCGAAGCGGGCCCTCGGGGCAATGAGCAGTTCTTC. This encodes CASSSEAGPRGNEQFF. This chain uses TRBV7-3 with TRBJ2-1, with a weak D call TRBD2 (6 bases). The ends were cut back, 4 bases at V and 6 bases at J, with 19 bases in the middle. The germline CDR1 and CDR2 sequences are SGHTA and FQGTGA. CDR3 length: 16 residues.

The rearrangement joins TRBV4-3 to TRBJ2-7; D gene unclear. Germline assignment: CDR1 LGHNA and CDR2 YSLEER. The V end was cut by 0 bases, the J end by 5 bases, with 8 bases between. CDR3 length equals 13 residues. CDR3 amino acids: CASSQDRRNEQYF. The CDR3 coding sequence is TGCGCCAGCAGCCAAGATCGTAGAAACGAGCAGTACTTC.

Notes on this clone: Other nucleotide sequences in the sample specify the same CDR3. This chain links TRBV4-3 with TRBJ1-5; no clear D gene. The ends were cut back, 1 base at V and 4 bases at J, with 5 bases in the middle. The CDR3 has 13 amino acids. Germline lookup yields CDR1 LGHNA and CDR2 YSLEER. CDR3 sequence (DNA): TGCGCCAGCAGCCAAGGGAGAAATCAGCCCCAGCATTTT. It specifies CASSQGRNQPQHF.

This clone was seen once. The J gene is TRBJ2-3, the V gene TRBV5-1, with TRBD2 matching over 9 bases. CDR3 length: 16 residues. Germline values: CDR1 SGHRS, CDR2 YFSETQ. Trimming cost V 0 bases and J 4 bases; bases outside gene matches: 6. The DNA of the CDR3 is TGCGCCAGCAGCTTGGGAAGCGGGGGGAGATCAGATACGCAGTATTTT. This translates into CASSLGSGGRSDTQYF. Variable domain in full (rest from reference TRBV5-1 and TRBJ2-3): KAGVTQTPRYLIKTRGQQVTLSCSPISGHRSVSWYQQTPGQGLQFLFEYFSETQRNKGNFPGRFSGRQFSNSRSEMNVSTLELGDSALYLCASSLGSGGRSDTQYFGPGTRLTVL.

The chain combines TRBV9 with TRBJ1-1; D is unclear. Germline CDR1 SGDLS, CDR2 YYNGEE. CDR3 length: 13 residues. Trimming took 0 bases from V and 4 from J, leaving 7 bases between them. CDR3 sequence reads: CASSVVPGTEAFF. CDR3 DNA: TGTGCCAGCAGCGTAGTTCCGGGCACTGAAGCTTTCTTT.

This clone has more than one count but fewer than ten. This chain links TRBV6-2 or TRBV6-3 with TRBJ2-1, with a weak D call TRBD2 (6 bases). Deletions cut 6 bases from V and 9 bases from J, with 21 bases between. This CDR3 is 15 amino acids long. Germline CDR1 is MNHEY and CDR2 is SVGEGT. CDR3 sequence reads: CASSRLGSKFIEQFF. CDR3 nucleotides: TGTGCCAGCAGCCGACTAGGGTCCAAGTTTATTGAGCAGTTCTTC.

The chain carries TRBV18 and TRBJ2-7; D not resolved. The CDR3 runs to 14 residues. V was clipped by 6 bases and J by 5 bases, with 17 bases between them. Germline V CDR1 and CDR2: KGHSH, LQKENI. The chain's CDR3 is CASSATPGVNEQYF. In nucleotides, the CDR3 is TGTGCCAGCTCCGCGACCCCGGGTGTAAACGAGCAGTACTTC.

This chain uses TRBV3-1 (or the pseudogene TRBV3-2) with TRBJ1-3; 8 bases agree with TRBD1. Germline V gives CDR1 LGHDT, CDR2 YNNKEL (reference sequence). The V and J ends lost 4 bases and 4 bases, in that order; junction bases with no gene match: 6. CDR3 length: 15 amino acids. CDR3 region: CASSLRTGPGNTIYF. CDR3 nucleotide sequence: TGTGCCAGCAGCCTCCGGACAGGGCCCGGAAACACCATATATTTT.

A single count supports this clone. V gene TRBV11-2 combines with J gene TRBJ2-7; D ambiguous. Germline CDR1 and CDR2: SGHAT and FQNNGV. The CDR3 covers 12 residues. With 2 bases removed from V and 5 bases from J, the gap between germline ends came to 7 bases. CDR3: CASSLTPHEQYF. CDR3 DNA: TGTGCCAGCAGCTTAACTCCCCACGAGCAGTACTTC.

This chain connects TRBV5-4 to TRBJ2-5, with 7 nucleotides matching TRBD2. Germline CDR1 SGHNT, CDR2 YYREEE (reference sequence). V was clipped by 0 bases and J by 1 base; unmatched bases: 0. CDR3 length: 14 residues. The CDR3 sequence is CASSLGLAQETQYF. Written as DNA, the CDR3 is TGTGCCAGCAGCTTGGGACTAGCCCAAGAGACCCAGTACTTC.

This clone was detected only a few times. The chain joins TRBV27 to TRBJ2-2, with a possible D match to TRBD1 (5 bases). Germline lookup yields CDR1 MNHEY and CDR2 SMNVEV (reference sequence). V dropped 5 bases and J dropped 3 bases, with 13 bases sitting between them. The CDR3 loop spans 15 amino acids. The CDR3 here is CASSEPDSYTGELFF. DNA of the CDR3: TGTGCCAGCAGTGAACCCGACAGCTACACCGGGGAGCTGTTTTTT.

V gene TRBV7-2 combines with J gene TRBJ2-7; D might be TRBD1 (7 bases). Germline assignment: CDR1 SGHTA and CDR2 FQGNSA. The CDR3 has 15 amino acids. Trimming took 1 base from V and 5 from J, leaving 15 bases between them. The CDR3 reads CASSLVLGRGDEQYF. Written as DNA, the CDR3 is TGTGCCAGCAGCTTAGTCTTGGGCAGGGGGGACGAGCAGTACTTC.

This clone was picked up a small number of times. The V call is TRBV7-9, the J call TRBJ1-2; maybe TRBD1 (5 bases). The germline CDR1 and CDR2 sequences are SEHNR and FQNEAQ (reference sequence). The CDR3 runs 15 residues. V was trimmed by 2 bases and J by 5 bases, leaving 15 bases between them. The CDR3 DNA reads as TGTGCCAGCAGCTTATTTGGCAGGGTCATATATGGCTACACCTTC. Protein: CASSLFGRVIYGYTF.

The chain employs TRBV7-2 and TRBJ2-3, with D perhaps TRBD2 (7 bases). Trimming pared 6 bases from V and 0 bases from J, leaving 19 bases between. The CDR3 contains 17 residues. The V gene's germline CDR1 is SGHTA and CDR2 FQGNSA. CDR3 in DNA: TGTGCCAGCAGTTGGGGGGGCCCGGTCCCTAGCACAGATACGCAGTATTTT. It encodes CASSWGGPVPSTDTQYF.

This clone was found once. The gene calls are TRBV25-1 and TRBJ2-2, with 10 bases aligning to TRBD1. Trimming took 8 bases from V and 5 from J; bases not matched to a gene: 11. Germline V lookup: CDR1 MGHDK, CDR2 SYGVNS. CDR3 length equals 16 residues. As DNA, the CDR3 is TGTGCCAGCGGAGGGCTAGGGACAGGGGATACCGGGGAGCTGTTTTTT. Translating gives CASGGLGTGDTGELFF.

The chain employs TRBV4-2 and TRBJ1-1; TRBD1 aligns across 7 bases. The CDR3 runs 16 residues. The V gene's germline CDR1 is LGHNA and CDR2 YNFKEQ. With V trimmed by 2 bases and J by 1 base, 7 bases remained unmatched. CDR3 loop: CASSQRDSVRNTEAFF. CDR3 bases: TGTGCCAGCAGCCAACGGGACAGCGTAAGGAACACTGAAGCTTTCTTT.

The CDR3 region is CASSSHRDRYTGELFF. The CDR3 coding sequence is TGTGCCAGCAGCTCCCACCGGGACAGGTACACCGGGGAGCTGTTTTTT. The chain links TRBV9 to TRBJ2-2; 8 bases match TRBD1. Trimming at V came to 4 bases and at J to 3 bases, leaving 8 bases not matched to a gene. Germline V CDR1 and CDR2: SGDLS, YYNGEE. There are 16 residues in the CDR3.

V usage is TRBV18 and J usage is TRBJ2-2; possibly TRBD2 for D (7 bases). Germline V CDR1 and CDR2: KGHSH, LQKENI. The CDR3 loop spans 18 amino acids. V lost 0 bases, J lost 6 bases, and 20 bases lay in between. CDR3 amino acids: CASSPPGGRMRDAGELFF. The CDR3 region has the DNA TGTGCCAGCTCACCACCGGGGGGGCGTATGAGGGACGCCGGGGAGCTGTTTTTT.

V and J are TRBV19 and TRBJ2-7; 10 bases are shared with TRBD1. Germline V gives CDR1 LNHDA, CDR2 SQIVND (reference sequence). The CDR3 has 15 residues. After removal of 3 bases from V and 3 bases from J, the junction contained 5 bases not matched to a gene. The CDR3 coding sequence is TGTGCCAGTAGTATGGGGGACAGGGGATTCTACGAGCAGTACTTC. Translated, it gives CASSMGDRGFYEQYF. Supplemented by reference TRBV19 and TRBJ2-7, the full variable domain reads DGGITQSPKYLFRKEGQNVTLSCEQNLNHDAMYWYRQDPGQGLRLIYYSQIVNDFQKGDIAEGYSVSREKKESFPLTVTSAQKNPTAFYLCASSMGDRGFYEQYFGPGTRLTVT.

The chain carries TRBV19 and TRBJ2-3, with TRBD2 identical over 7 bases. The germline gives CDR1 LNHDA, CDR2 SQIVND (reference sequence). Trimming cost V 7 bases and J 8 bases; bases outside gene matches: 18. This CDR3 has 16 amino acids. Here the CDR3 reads CASTNGRERLTGTQYF. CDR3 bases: TGTGCCAGTACTAATGGGCGGGAGCGATTGACTGGTACGCAGTATTTT. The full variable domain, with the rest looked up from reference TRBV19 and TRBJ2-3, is DGGITQSPKYLFRKEGQNVTLSCEQNLNHDAMYWYRQDPGQGLRLIYYSQIVNDFQKGDIAEGYSVSREKKESFPLTVTSAQKNPTAFYLCASTNGRERLTGTQYFGPGTRLTVL.